What follows are 24 T cell receptor beta chains derived from one specimen sequenced in a study of identical twins. One entry per CDR3 protein results from TCRdb running MiXCR on the 5' RACE reads. This sample has about 920,000 distinct CDR3 sequences, with 9% to 15% found just once. The same specimen was also included in a second study, on yellow fever vaccine responses in identical twins.

The sample was PBMCs. The receptors were gathered from a woman under 30 in good health.

This chain uses TRBV20-1 with TRBJ2-1, with a tentative D call TRBD2 (5 bases). CDR1 DFQATT and CDR2 SNEGSKA come from the germline V gene (reference sequence). This CDR3 spans 13 amino acids. V was pared by 3 bases and J by 9 bases, with 15 bases between. In DNA, the CDR3 is TGCAGTGCTAGGGATCTCTCACGGGGTGAGCAGTTCTTC. Amino acids: CSARDLSRGEQFF.

This sequence joins TRBV6-1 and TRBJ2-7, with 7 bases matching TRBD2. There are 14 residues in the CDR3. The trim removed 6 bases at V and 7 bases at J, leaving 12 bases unmatched. Germline V gene lookup returns CDR1 MNHNS and CDR2 SASEGT. The chain's CDR3 is CASSVDWGGQEQYV. The CDR3 bases are TGTGCCAGCAGCGTGGATTGGGGGGGTCAGGAGCAGTACGTC.

The rearrangement uses TRBV7-2 and TRBJ2-1; 12 bases map to TRBD2. This CDR3 region has 16 residues. Germline assignment: CDR1 SGHTA and CDR2 FQGNSA. After removal of 1 base from V and 7 bases from J, the junction contained 5 bases not matched to a gene. CDR3 nucleotide sequence: TGTGCCAGCAGCTTAGTAGGACTAGCGGGGATGAATGAGCAGTTCTTC. It specifies CASSLVGLAGMNEQFF.

The V call is TRBV7-2, the J call TRBJ2-5; D may be TRBD1 or TRBD2 (5 bases each). V lost 2 bases, J lost 2 bases, and 9 bases lay in between. The germline gives CDR1 SGHTA, CDR2 FQGNSA. The CDR3 totals 14 residues. DNA for the CDR3: TGTGCCAGCAGCTTAAGAGGGGAACAAGAGACCCAGTACTTC. Amino acids: CASSLRGEQETQYF.

This clonotype was seen many times. The CDR3 is CAISESITDEQFF. Written as DNA, the CDR3 is TGTGCCATCAGTGAGTCGATAACGGATGAGCAGTTCTTC. This rearrangement joins TRBV10-3 to TRBJ2-1; D uncertain. From germline, CDR1 is ENHRY and CDR2 SYGVKD. This CDR3 has 13 amino acids. V dropped 0 bases and J dropped 8 bases, with 8 bases sitting between them.

The CDR3 reads CASSSKQGMSSGANVLTF. The CDR3 coding sequence is TGTGCCAGCAGCTCAAAACAGGGCATGAGCTCTGGGGCCAACGTCCTGACTTTC. The chain combines TRBV6-1 with TRBJ2-6; D possibly corresponds to TRBD1 (6 bases). From germline, CDR1 is MNHNS and CDR2 SASEGT. This CDR3 region has 18 residues. Deletions cut 6 bases from V and 0 bases from J, with 18 bases between.

The rearrangement links TRBV3-1 to TRBJ1-4; D perhaps matches TRBD1 (5 bases). The CDR3 runs to 13 residues. Trimming removed 1 base at V and 8 bases at J, with 8 bases between. CDR1 is LGHDT, CDR2 YNNKEL, per germline (reference sequence). CDR3 in DNA: TGTGCCAGCAGCCAAGCTGGACAAGAAAAACTGTTTTTT. It is translated as CASSQAGQEKLFF.

The chain couples TRBV2 to TRBJ2-3, with D unclear. The CDR3 sequence is 15 residues long. V was pared by 1 base and J by 1 base, with 9 bases between. Germline V gene lookup returns CDR1 SNHLY and CDR2 FYNNEI. The DNA of the CDR3 is TGTGCCAGCAGTGAAGTTCTTTCAGGCACAGATACGCAGTATTTT. It translates to CASSEVLSGTDTQYF.

The chain carries TRBV6-2 or TRBV6-3 and TRBJ2-3; a weak D match, TRBD1 (5 bases). V gave up 1 base and J gave up 3 bases, with 11 bases separating them. Germline loops: CDR1 MNHEY, CDR2 SVGEGT. The CDR3 extends over 15 amino acids. The CDR3 reads CASSYFQQGTDTQYF. CDR3 in DNA: TGTGCCAGCAGTTACTTCCAGCAGGGAACAGATACGCAGTATTTT.

This clonotype was counted a few times. The chain employs TRBV20-1 and TRBJ2-5, with 10 bases lining up with TRBD2. Trimming removed 1 base from V and 4 bases from J; junction bases left unmatched: 3. Germline CDR1 DFQATT, CDR2 SNEGSKA (reference sequence). This CDR3 spans 14 amino acids. CDR3 loop: CSARVASGGETQYF. The DNA of the CDR3 is TGCAGTGCTAGAGTGGCTAGCGGGGGAGAGACCCAGTACTTC.

This clonotype was counted a few times. The chain carries TRBV2 and TRBJ2-7, with TRBD1 as a possible D gene (5 bases). CDR1 and CDR2 from the germline V gene are SNHLY and FYNNEI. The CDR3 totals 13 residues. Deletions cut 4 bases from V and 5 bases from J, with 12 bases between. CDR3 bases: TGTGCCAGCAGTGGCCAGGGTACCAACGAGCAGTACTTC. Translating gives CASSGQGTNEQYF.

At least ten counts were recorded for this clonotype. In nucleotides, the CDR3 is TGTGCCACCAGCAGAGATTCTTGGGGACAAGCTCCCGGGGAGCTGTTTTTT. Protein product: CATSRDSWGQAPGELFF. This chain uses TRBV15 with TRBJ2-2; a weak D match, TRBD1 (6 bases). V dropped 0 bases and J dropped 6 bases, with 17 bases sitting between them. The CDR3 totals 17 residues. CDR1 and CDR2 from the germline V gene are LNHNV and YYDKDF (reference sequence).

This clonotype was counted many times. The chain is built from TRBV2 and TRBJ2-7, with D possibly TRBD2 on 5 matching bases. CDR3 length: 12 amino acids. Germline V CDR1 and CDR2: SNHLY, FYNNEI. V gave up 6 bases and J gave up 2 bases, with 8 bases separating them. The DNA of the CDR3 is TGTGCCAGCAGCTCCGGGACCTACGAGCAGTACGTC. Residues: CASSSGTYEQYV.

The chain recombines TRBV4-2 with TRBJ2-1; 7 bases are shared with TRBD1. V lost 8 bases, J lost 6 bases, and 7 bases stayed unmatched. Germline V gene sequence: CDR1 LGHNA, CDR2 YNFKEQ. This CDR3 comprises 13 residues. The CDR3: CASDRVIGNEQFF. CDR3 DNA: TGTGCCAGCGACAGGGTTATCGGCAATGAGCAGTTCTTC.

V is TRBV5-1 and J is TRBJ2-6, with D tentatively TRBD1 or TRBD2 (5 bases each). CDR3 length: 16 residues. The germline V gene has CDR1 SGHRS and CDR2 YFSETQ. V gave up 5 bases and J gave up 0 bases, with 12 bases separating them. CDR3 coding DNA: TGCGCCAGCAGAGCAGGGACGAGCTCTGGGGCCAACGTCCTGACTTTC. Protein: CASRAGTSSGANVLTF. The full variable domain, in which reference TRBV5-1 and TRBJ2-6 provide the parts outside the CDR3, is KAGVTQTPRYLIKTRGQQVTLSCSPISGHRSVSWYQQTPGQGLQFLFEYFSETQRNKGNFPGRFSGRQFSNSRSEMNVSTLELGDSALYLCASRAGTSSGANVLTFGAGSRLTVL.

This clonotype was picked up a small number of times. The chain links TRBV7-2 to TRBJ2-1, with a tentative D call TRBD1 (5 bases). CDR1 is SGHTA, CDR2 FQGNSA, per germline. CDR3 length: 16 residues. Trimming took off 1 base at V and 7 bases at J, with 17 bases between the two ends. The CDR3 DNA reads as TGTGCCAGCAGCTTAGAGGGGCAGGGTCCCAGGAATGAGCAGTTCTTC. This encodes CASSLEGQGPRNEQFF.

A few counts support this clonotype. The CDR3 DNA reads as TGTGCCAGCAATTCAGGGGGCCCCAGTACAGAGCAGTTCTTC. Translated, it gives CASNSGGPSTEQFF. V gene TRBV6-5 combines with J gene TRBJ2-1, with 8 bases lining up with TRBD1. Germline CDR1 and CDR2: MNHEY and SVGAGI. The CDR3 is made up of 14 amino acids. V lost 7 bases to trimming and J lost 10 bases; unmatched junction nucleotides: 12.

The gene calls are TRBV27 and TRBJ2-7, with a tentative D call TRBD1 (7 bases). Germline values: CDR1 MNHEY, CDR2 SMNVEV (reference sequence). Trimming shortened V by 6 bases and J by 5 bases, and 17 bases separated the two germline ends. This CDR3 is built from 14 residues. The CDR3 nucleotides are TGTGCCAGCAGCCCGCAGGGGGGTAGCGACGAGCAGTACTTC. It is translated as CASSPQGGSDEQYF.

The chain uses TRBV27 and TRBJ1-1; D call uncertain. V lost 2 bases and J 0 bases, leaving 10 bases between the germline ends. There are 15 residues in the CDR3. From germline, CDR1 is MNHEY and CDR2 SMNVEV (reference sequence). The CDR3, as DNA: TGTGCCAGCAGTTTAGGGGTTCTGATGAACACTGAAGCTTTCTTT. It specifies CASSLGVLMNTEAFF.

J is TRBJ2-3 and V is TRBV9, with 11 bases aligning to TRBD2. The length of the CDR3 is 16 residues. Unmatched junction bases numbered 6, after V lost 4 bases and J lost 2 bases. Germline V gene lookup returns CDR1 SGDLS and CDR2 YYNGEE. CDR3 region: CASSIPLAGDTDTQYF. CDR3 in DNA: TGTGCCAGCAGCATTCCACTAGCGGGAGACACAGATACGCAGTATTTT.

V gene TRBV10-3 combines with J gene TRBJ2-1; D may be TRBD2 (6 bases). Germline loops: CDR1 ENHRY, CDR2 SYGVKD. There are 19 residues in the CDR3. V gave up 0 bases and J gave up 1 base, with 19 bases separating them. The CDR3 DNA reads TGTGCCATCAGTGAGTCCCTCCTTCTAGCGCCCCGATCCTACAATGAGCAGTTCTTC. Protein product: CAISESLLLAPRSYNEQFF.

The rearrangement uses TRBV2 and TRBJ1-3; maybe TRBD1 (5 bases). Germline CDR1 reads SNHLY; CDR2 reads FYNNEI. V gave up 6 bases and J gave up 0 bases, with 9 bases separating them. This CDR3 region has 14 residues. CDR3 bases: TGTGCCAGCAGGGGAGGGGACTCTGGAAACACCATATATTTT. It specifies CASRGGDSGNTIYF.

This clonotype was observed many times. The chain carries TRBV5-5 and TRBJ2-7, with D tentatively TRBD1 or TRBD2 (5 bases each). The CDR3 extends over 14 amino acids. V dropped 1 base and J dropped 0 bases, with 8 bases sitting between them. CDR1 is SGHKS and CDR2 is YYEKEE in the germline V gene (reference sequence). CDR3 loop: CASSLTGLSYEQYF. CDR3 bases: TGTGCCAGCAGCTTGACAGGACTCTCCTACGAGCAGTACTTC.

This clonotype turned up a few times. The V and J genes are TRBV2 and TRBJ2-7; D unclear. The V end lost 4 bases, the J end lost 7 bases, and 14 bases lay between the germline ends. This CDR3 region has 13 residues. CDR1 is SNHLY and CDR2 is FYNNEI in the germline V gene. The CDR3 nucleotides are TGTGCCAGCAGTGCAAGTTCGGGTGAAGAGCAGTACTTC. It encodes CASSASSGEEQYF.